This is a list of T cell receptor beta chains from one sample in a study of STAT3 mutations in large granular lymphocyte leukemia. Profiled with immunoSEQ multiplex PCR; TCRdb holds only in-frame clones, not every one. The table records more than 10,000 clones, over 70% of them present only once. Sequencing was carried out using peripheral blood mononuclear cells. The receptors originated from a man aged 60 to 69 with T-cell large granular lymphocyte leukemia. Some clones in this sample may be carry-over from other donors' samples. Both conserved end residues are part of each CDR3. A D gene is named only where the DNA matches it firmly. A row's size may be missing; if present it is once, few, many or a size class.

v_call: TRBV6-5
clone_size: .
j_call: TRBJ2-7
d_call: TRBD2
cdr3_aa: CASSQAGNTYEQYF
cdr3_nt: TGTGCCAGCAGCCAAGCGGGAAATACCTACGAGCAGTACTTC

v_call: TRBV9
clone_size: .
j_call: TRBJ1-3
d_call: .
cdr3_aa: CASSVSTRNTIYF
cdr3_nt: TGTGCCAGCAGCGTCTCGACAAGAAACACCATATATTTT

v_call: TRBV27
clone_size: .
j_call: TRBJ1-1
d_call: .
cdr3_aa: CASSFQVAFGAENTEAFF
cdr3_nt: TGTGCCAGCAGTTTCCAGGTGGCATTCGGCGCTGAGAACACTGAAGCTTTCTTT

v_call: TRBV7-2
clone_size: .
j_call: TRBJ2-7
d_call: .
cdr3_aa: CASSLGSRSLYEQYF
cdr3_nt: TGTGCCAGCAGCTTAGGTTCGCGGTCCCTCTACGAGCAGTACTTC

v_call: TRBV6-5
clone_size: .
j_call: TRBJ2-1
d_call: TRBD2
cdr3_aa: CASRYRGTNNNEQFF
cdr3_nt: TGTGCCAGCAGATACCGGGGGACTAATAACAATGAGCAGTTCTTC

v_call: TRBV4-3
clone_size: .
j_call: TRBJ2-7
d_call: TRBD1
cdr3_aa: CASSQEWDRGYEQYF
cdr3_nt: TGCGCCAGCAGCCAAGAGTGGGACAGGGGCTACGAGCAGTACTTC

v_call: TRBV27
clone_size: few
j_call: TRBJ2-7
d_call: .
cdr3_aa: CASSRPRGEQYF
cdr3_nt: TGTGCCAGCAGTCGGCCGCGCGGGGAGCAGTACTTC

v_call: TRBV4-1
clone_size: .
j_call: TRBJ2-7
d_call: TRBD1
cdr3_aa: CASSQGTGTVGYEQYF
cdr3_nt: TGCGCCAGCAGCCAAGGGACCGGGACAGTAGGCTACGAGCAGTACTTC

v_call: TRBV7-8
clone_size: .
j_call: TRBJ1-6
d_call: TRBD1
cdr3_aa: CASNIQGRGSPLHF
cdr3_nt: TGTGCCAGCAACATACAGGGGCGGGGATCCCCCCTCCACTTT

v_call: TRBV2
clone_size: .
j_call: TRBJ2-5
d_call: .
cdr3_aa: CASSGGQLLKETQYF
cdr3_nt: TGTGCCAGCAGTGGGGGTCAGCTTCTGAAAGAGACCCAGTACTTC

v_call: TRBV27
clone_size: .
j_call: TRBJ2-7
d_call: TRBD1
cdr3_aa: CASRSGQGFYEQYF
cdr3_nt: TGTGCCAGCAGGTCGGGACAGGGGTTCTACGAGCAGTACTTC

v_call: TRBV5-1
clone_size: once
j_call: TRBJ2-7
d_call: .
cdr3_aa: CASSLALGPSTYEQYF
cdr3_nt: TGCGCCAGCAGCTTGGCCCTCGGCCCCAGCACCTACGAGCAGTACTTC

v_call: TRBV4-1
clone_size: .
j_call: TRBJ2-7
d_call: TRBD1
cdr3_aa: CASSQHSGQSYEQYF
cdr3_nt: TGCGCCAGCAGCCAGCACTCGGGACAGAGCTACGAGCAGTACTTC

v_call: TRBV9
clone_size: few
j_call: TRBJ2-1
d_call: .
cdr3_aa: CASSVGTLGRNEQFF
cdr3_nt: TGTGCCAGCAGCGTAGGAACGTTAGGGAGGAATGAGCAGTTCTTC

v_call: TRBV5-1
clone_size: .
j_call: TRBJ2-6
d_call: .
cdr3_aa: CASSPQPWGFSGANVLTF
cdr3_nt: TGCGCCAGCAGCCCTCAACCTTGGGGCTTCTCTGGGGCCAACGTCCTGACTTTC

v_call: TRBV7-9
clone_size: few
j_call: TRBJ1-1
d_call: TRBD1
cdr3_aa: CASSHRQGAHTEAFF
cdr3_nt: TGTGCCAGCAGCCATCGACAGGGGGCGCATACTGAAGCTTTCTTT

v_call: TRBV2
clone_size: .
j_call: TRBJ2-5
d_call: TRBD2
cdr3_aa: CASSDPGGVKETQYF
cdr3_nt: TGTGCCAGCAGTGACCCCGGGGGGGTTAAAGAGACCCAGTACTTC

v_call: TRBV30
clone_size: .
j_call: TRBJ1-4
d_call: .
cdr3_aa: CAWSELGVGNEKLFF
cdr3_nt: TGTGCCTGGAGTGAACTAGGGGTCGGTAATGAAAAACTGTTTTTT

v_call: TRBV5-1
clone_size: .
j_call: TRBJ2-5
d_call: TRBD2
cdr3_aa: CASSFSASGVQETQYF
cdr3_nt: TGCGCCAGCAGCTTCTCGGCTAGCGGGGTTCAAGAGACCCAGTACTTC

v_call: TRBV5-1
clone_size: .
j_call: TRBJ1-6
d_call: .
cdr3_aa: CASSGDGHLNSPLHF
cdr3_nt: TGCGCCAGCAGCGGGGACGGACATCTTAATTCACCCCTCCACTTT

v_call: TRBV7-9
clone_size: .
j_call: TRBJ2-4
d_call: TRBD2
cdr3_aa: CASSTTSGRGVGNIQYF
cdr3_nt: TGTGCCAGCAGCACGACTAGCGGCAGGGGGGTTGGAAACATTCAGTACTTC

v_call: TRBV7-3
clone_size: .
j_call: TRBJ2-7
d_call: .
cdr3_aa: CASSLGPGENEQYF
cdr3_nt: TGTGCCAGCAGCTTAGGACCAGGGGAGAACGAGCAGTACTTC

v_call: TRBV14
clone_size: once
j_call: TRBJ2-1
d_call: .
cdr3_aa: CASSQGSWGSIWNEQFF
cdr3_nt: TGTGCCAGCAGCCAAGGGAGTTGGGGGAGTATTTGGAATGAGCAGTTCTTC

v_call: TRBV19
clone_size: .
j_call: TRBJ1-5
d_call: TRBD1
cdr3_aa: CASSPGQGINQPQHF
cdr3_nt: TGTGCCAGCTCACCGGGACAGGGCATCAATCAGCCCCAGCATTTT

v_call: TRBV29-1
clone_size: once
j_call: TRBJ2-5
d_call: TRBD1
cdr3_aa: CSGGTGTGDRETQYF
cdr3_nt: TGCAGCGGGGGGACCGGGACAGGGGATCGGGAGACCCAGTACTTC

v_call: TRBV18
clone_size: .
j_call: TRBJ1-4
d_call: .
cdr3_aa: CASSSRLEEKLFF
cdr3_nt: TGTGCCAGCTCTTCTCGTTTAGAGGAAAAACTGTTTTTT

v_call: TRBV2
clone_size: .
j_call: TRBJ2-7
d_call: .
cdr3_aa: CASSIGLSYEQYF
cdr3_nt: TGTGCCAGCAGTATCGGACTATCCTACGAGCAGTACTTC

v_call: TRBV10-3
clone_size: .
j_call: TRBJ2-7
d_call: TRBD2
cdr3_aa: CAIKGTSGRAGNEQYF
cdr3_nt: TGTGCCATCAAGGGGACTAGCGGGAGGGCCGGGAACGAGCAGTACTTC

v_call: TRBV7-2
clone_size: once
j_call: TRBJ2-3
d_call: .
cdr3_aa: CASSPSSTSTDTQYF
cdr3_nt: TGTGCCAGCAGCCCCTCTTCTACTAGCACAGATACGCAGTATTTT

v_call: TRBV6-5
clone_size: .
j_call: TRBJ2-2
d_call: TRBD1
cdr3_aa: CASSSTTGPSGELFF
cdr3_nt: TGTGCCAGCAGTTCCACGACAGGGCCGAGCGGGGAGCTGTTTTTT

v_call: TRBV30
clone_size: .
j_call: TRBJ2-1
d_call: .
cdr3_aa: CAWSVWGSGNEQFF
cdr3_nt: TGTGCCTGGAGTGTTTGGGGGAGCGGCAATGAGCAGTTCTTC

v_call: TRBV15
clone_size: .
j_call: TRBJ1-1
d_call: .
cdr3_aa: CATGVEGGTEAFF
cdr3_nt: TGTGCCACGGGGGTCGAAGGAGGCACTGAAGCTTTCTTT

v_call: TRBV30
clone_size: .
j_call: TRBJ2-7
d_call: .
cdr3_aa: CAWSPGGVQYF
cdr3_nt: TGTGCCTGGAGTCCCGGGGGTGTTCAGTACTTC

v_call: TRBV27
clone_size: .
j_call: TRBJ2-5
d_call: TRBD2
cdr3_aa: CASSLQPGGYQETQYF
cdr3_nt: TGTGCCAGCAGTTTACAGCCCGGGGGGTACCAAGAGACCCAGTACTTC

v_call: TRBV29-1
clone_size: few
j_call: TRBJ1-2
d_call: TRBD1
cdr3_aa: CSVDEGTGYGYTF
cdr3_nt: TGCAGCGTTGACGAAGGGACAGGCTATGGCTACACCTTC

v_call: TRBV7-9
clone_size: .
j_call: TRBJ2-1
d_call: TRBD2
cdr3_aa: CASSELGLDYNEQFF
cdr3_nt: TGTGCCAGCAGCGAGCTGGGACTAGATTACAATGAGCAGTTCTTC

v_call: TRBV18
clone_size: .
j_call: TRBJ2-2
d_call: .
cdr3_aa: CASSRDFNLGTGELFF
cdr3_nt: TGTGCCAGCTCGCGGGACTTCAACCTGGGAACCGGGGAGCTGTTTTTT

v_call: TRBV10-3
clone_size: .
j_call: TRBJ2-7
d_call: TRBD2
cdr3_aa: CAISPGLAGPTSSYEQYF
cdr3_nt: TGTGCCATCAGCCCGGGACTAGCGGGACCCACGAGCTCCTACGAGCAGTACTTC

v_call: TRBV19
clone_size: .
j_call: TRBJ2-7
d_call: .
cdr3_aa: CASKEVAWSSYEQYF
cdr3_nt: TGTGCCAGTAAGGAGGTAGCGTGGAGCTCCTACGAGCAGTACTTC

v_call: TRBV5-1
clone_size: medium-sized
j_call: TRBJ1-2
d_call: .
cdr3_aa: CASSREGSDYGYTF
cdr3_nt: TGCGCCAGCAGTCGAGAGGGATCGGACTATGGCTACACCTTC

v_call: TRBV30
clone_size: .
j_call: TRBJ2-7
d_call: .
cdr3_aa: CAWSAWDQGWAYEQYF
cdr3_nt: TGTGCCTGGAGTGCCTGGGACCAGGGATGGGCCTACGAGCAGTACTTC

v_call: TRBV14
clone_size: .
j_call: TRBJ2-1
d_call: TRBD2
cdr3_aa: CASSPGLAGGTPQFF
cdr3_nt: TGTGCCAGCAGCCCCGGACTAGCGGGAGGGACACCGCAGTTCTTC

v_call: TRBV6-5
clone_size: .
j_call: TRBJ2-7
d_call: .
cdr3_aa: CASSYRGSSYEQYF
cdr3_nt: TGTGCCAGCAGTTACCGTGGGAGCTCCTACGAGCAGTACTTC

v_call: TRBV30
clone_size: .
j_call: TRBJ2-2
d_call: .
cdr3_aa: CAWSGARTGELFF
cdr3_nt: TGTGCCTGGAGTGGGGCCCGAACCGGGGAGCTGTTTTTT

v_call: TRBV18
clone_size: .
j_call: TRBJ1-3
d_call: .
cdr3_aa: CASSPLPEGVGNTIYF
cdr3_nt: TGTGCCAGCTCACCCCTACCAGAGGGGGTCGGAAACACCATATATTTT

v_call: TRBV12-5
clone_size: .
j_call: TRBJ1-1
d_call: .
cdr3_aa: CASGLVGGGANTEAFF
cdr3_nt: TGTGCTAGTGGTTTGGTAGGCGGGGGGGCCAACACTGAAGCTTTCTTT